The 20 T cell receptor beta chains presented below share a single source sample, sequenced in a study of blood T cell repertoires in COVID-19. The repertoire was sequenced with immunoSEQ multiplex PCR; TCRdb's copy has only in-frame clones and lacks some. The sample contains tens of thousands of clones, approximately 89% of which appear only once. Sequenced sample: peripheral blood. The origin of the receptors is a human donor in a cohort sampled during active COVID-19.

There are a few counts of this clone. CDR3: CASSPEGGSGGATYEQYF. CDR3 DNA sequence: TGTGCCAGCAGCCCCGAGGGGGGTAGCGGGGGTGCTACCTACGAGCAGTACTTC. The rearrangement joins TRBV7-9 to TRBJ2-7, with 9 bases lining up with TRBD2. This CDR3 contains 18 residues. CDR1 SEHNR and CDR2 FQNEAQ come from the germline V gene (reference sequence). The J segment lost 2 bases and the V segment lost 5 bases, leaving 16 bases of the junction unmatched.

The V and J genes are TRBV11-2 and TRBJ2-7, with 9 bases matching TRBD1. CDR3 length: 15 residues. Germline CDR1 SGHAT, CDR2 FQNNGV. J gave up 3 bases and V 2 bases, and 5 bases lay outside the gene matches. The CDR3 DNA sequence: TGTGCCAGCAGCTTATCGGGACAGGGTGGCTACGAGCAGTACTTC. It yields the protein CASSLSGQGGYEQYF.

The V gene is TRBV5-1, the J gene TRBJ2-6; a weak D match, TRBD2 (5 bases). CDR1 and CDR2 from the germline V gene are SGHRS and YFSETQ. The CDR3 totals 15 residues. V was shortened by 5 bases and J by 2 bases, with 11 bases between the two germline ends. This CDR3 is CASSDHGTGANVLTF. For the CDR3, the DNA is TGCGCCAGCAGTGATCACGGGACTGGGGCCAACGTCCTGACTTTC.

The chain links TRBV28 to TRBJ1-4, with D perhaps TRBD1 (5 bases). V shed 3 bases and J shed 0 bases, with 14 bases lying between them. The germline gives CDR1 MDHEN, CDR2 SYDVKM. The CDR3 runs to 17 residues. The CDR3 DNA is TGTGCCAGCAGTTTGACCCCAACAGGATCAACTAATGAAAAACTGTTTTTT. It encodes CASSLTPTGSTNEKLFF.

This chain links TRBV9 with TRBJ2-7; tentatively, D is TRBD2 (7 bases). Germline V gene sequence: CDR1 SGDLS, CDR2 YYNGEE. V was pared by 4 bases and J by 2 bases, with 19 bases between. This CDR3 is 16 amino acids long. CDR3 coding DNA: TGTGCCAGCAGCCCGAGTGGGGGGGGCTACACCTACGAGCAGTACTTC. Its translation: CASSPSGGGYTYEQYF.

The rearrangement links TRBV4-1 to TRBJ2-7; the match to TRBD1 covers 7 bases. There are 19 residues in the CDR3. Germline loops: CDR1 MGHRA, CDR2 YSYEKL. Trimming took 0 bases from V and 1 from J; bases not matched to a gene: 15. Here the CDR3 reads CASSQDQTPRGGLSYEQYF. CDR3 coding DNA: TGCGCCAGCAGCCAAGATCAGACACCAAGAGGGGGCTTGTCCTACGAGCAGTACTTC.

This chain joins TRBV9 and TRBJ1-1; 7 positions agree with TRBD1. Germline V gene lookup returns CDR1 SGDLS and CDR2 YYNGEE. The CDR3 consists of 14 residues. After removal of 4 bases from V and 7 bases from J, the junction contained 10 bases not matched to a gene. For the CDR3, the DNA is TGTGCCAGCAGCTCCCCCGGAGGGGACAGTGAAGCTTTCTTT. Translating it yields CASSSPGGDSEAFF.

The rearrangement links TRBV9 to TRBJ1-1; D perhaps matches TRBD1 (5 bases). V dropped 6 bases and J dropped 4 bases, with 13 bases sitting between them. The CDR3 runs 13 residues. Germline V gene data show CDR1 as SGDLS and CDR2 as YYNGEE. The CDR3 protein is CASNDGGTTEAFF. In nucleotides, the CDR3 is TGTGCCAGCAACGATGGGGGGACCACTGAAGCTTTCTTT. The variable domain in full, completed from reference TRBV9 and TRBJ1-1, reads DSGVTQTPKHLITATGQRVTLRCSPRSGDLSVYWYQQSLDQGLQFLIQYYNGEERAKGNILERFSAQQFPDLHSELNLSSLELGDSALYFCASNDGGTTEAFFGQGTRLTVV.

This chain connects TRBV6-4 to TRBJ1-6; D is ambiguous. The CDR3 length is 14 residues. Germline CDR1 and CDR2: MRHNA and SNTAGT. Deletions cut 2 bases from V and 7 bases from J, with 9 bases between. This CDR3 reads CASSDLGRNSPLHF. For the CDR3, the DNA is TGTGCCAGCAGTGACCTGGGGAGGAATTCACCCCTCCACTTT.

The rearrangement links TRBV5-1 to TRBJ1-6; a weak D match, TRBD1 (5 bases). V was trimmed by 0 bases and J by 7 bases, leaving 11 bases between them. Germline loops: CDR1 SGHRS, CDR2 YFSETQ. CDR3 length equals 15 residues. CDR3 loop: CASSLDSGINSPLHF. In DNA form, the CDR3 reads TGCGCCAGCAGCTTGGATTCAGGGATCAATTCACCCCTCCACTTT.

In its sample, this clone was seen a few times. J is TRBJ1-6 and V is TRBV5-1, with D possibly being TRBD1 (5 bases). The V gene lost 2 bases and the J gene lost 8 bases, with 8 bases spanning the gap. The CDR3 has 13 residues. The germline V gene encodes CDR1 SGHRS and CDR2 YFSETQ. The CDR3 loop reads CASSLDSDSPLHF. CDR3 in DNA: TGCGCCAGCAGCTTAGACAGCGATTCACCCCTCCACTTT.

The chain uses TRBV5-6 and TRBJ2-7, with D possibly TRBD1 on 5 matching bases. The CDR3 is 14 residues long. Trimming left V 0 bases short and J 2 bases short, with 9 bases between. The germline V gene encodes CDR1 SGHDT and CDR2 YYEEEE. DNA for the CDR3: TGTGCCAGCAGCTTGGGGGCAGGGACCTACGAGCAGTACTTC. Protein sequence: CASSLGAGTYEQYF. The full variable domain, in which reference TRBV5-6 and TRBJ2-7 provide the parts outside the CDR3, is DAGVTQSPTHLIKTRGQQVTLRCSPKSGHDTVSWYQQALGQGPQFIFQYYEEEERQRGNFPDRFSGHQFPNYSSELNVNALLLGDSALYLCASSLGAGTYEQYFGPGTRLTVT.

V gene TRBV2 combines with J gene TRBJ2-7, with D possibly matching TRBD1 (6 bases). CDR3 length: 16 amino acids. CDR1 is SNHLY, CDR2 FYNNEI, per germline. Trimming stripped 3 bases from V and 5 bases from J, with 20 bases between. The CDR3 here is CASSESRDIWSDEQYF. DNA of the CDR3: TGTGCCAGCAGTGAGTCGAGGGACATCTGGTCGGACGAGCAGTACTTC.

In its sample, this clone was seen a few times. V gene TRBV11-2 combines with J gene TRBJ2-7; TRBD2 agrees at 7 bases. Trimming cost V 0 bases and J 3 bases; bases outside gene matches: 11. This CDR3 contains 17 residues. Germline CDR1 is SGHAT and CDR2 is FQNNGV. DNA of the CDR3: TGTGCCAGCAGCTTAGATAGAGGAGCGGGGTCGTACTACGAGCAGTACTTC. Protein sequence: CASSLDRGAGSYYEQYF.

The J gene is TRBJ1-2, the V gene TRBV27; 9 bases are a match to TRBD1. The CDR3 is 14 residues long. Germline V gene sequence: CDR1 MNHEY, CDR2 SMNVEV (reference sequence). J was trimmed by 5 bases and V by 6 bases; bases with no gene match: 7. The CDR3 here is CASRPDRGGYGYTF. CDR3 DNA sequence: TGTGCCAGCAGACCGGACAGGGGAGGGTATGGCTACACCTTC.

The genes are TRBV10-3 and TRBJ1-1, with a tentative D call TRBD1 (6 bases). This CDR3 has 13 residues. Germline CDR1 ENHRY, CDR2 SYGVKD. V dropped 6 bases and J dropped 5 bases, with 13 bases sitting between them. CDR3 bases: TGTGCCATCAGCGACAAGAGGGGGACTGAAGCTTTCTTT. Amino acid sequence: CAISDKRGTEAFF.

The J gene is TRBJ2-3, the V gene TRBV29-1; 8 positions agree with TRBD2. The CDR3 loop spans 13 amino acids. Per germline, CDR1 SQVTM and CDR2 ANQGSEA. Trimming cost V 7 bases and J 0 bases; bases outside gene matches: 3. The CDR3 here is CSAIAGSTDTQYF. The CDR3 DNA sequence: TGCAGCGCGATAGCGGGGAGCACAGATACGCAGTATTTT.

In its sample, this clone was seen a few times. The chain is built from TRBV27 and TRBJ2-7; the match to TRBD1 covers 8 bases. The V gene end was trimmed by 10 bases and the J gene end by 6 bases; junction bases not matched to a gene: 8. Germline loops: CDR1 MNHEY, CDR2 SMNVEV (reference sequence). The CDR3 sequence is 12 residues long. CDR3 region: CATQGQDGEQYF. The CDR3 DNA reads TGTGCCACCCAGGGACAGGACGGCGAGCAGTACTTC.

The gene calls are TRBV19 and TRBJ1-4; tentative D call: TRBD1 (6 bases). The V gene lost 7 bases and the J gene lost 0 bases, with 18 bases spanning the gap. CDR3 length equals 17 residues. CDR1 and CDR2 (germline): LNHDA, SQIVND (reference sequence). The CDR3 protein is CASMTGPRGATNEKLFF. DNA of the CDR3: TGTGCCAGTATGACAGGTCCACGGGGGGCAACTAATGAAAAACTGTTTTTT.

The rearrangement links TRBV10-3 to TRBJ2-5; D might be TRBD2 (5 bases). V was shortened by 5 bases and J by 2 bases, with 9 bases between the two germline ends. CDR1 is ENHRY and CDR2 is SYGVKD in the germline V gene. The CDR3 totals 13 residues. The CDR3 loop is CAISTRSQETQYF. CDR3 DNA sequence: TGTGCCATCAGTACTAGGTCGCAAGAGACCCAGTACTTC.